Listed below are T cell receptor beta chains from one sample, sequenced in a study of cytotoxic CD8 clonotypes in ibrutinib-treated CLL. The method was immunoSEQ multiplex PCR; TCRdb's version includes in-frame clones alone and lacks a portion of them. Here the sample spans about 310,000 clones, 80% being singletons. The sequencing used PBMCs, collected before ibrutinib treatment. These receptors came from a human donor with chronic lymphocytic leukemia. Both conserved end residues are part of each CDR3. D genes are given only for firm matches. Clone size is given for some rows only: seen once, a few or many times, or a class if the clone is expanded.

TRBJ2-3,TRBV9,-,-,CASSVGSDGGTQYF,TGTGCCAGCAGCGTAGGTTCCGACGGGGGTACGCAGTATTTT
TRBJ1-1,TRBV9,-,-,CASSVSQTEAFF,TGTGCCAGCAGCGTATCTCAGACTGAAGCTTTCTTT
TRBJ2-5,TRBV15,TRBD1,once,CATSRDFKGALYF,TGTGCCACCAGCAGAGATTTTAAGGGGGCCCTGTACTTC
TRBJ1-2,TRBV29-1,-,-,CSVETGPASGGYTF,TGCAGCGTTGAAACGGGGCCGGCGAGTGGTGGCTACACCTTC
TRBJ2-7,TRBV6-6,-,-,CASRSDKTYEQYF,TGTGCCAGCAGATCGGACAAGACCTACGAGCAGTACTTC
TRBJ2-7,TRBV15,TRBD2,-,CATSREKTSGWYEQYF,TGTGCCACCAGCAGAGAGAAGACTAGCGGGTGGTACGAGCAGTACTTC
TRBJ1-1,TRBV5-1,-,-,CASSSTGRGNTEAFF,TGCGCCAGCAGCTCGACCGGGAGGGGGAACACTGAAGCTTTCTTT
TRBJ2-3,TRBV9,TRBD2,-,CASSLWGRATDTQYF,TGTGCCAGCAGCCTATGGGGGAGGGCCACAGATACGCAGTATTTT
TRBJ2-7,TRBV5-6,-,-,CASSLSSRSYHEQYF,TGTGCCAGCAGCTTGAGTAGCAGGAGCTACCACGAGCAGTACTTC
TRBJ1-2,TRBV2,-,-,CASRATGAHYGYTF,TGTGCCAGCAGGGCGACAGGAGCACACTATGGCTACACCTTC
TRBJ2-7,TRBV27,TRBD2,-,CASSPRTSGRVYEQYF,TGTGCCAGCAGTCCGCGGACTAGCGGGAGAGTCTACGAGCAGTACTTC
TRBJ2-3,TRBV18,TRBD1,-,CASSPGPQGSVLQYF,TGTGCCAGCTCACCAGGACCACAGGGGTCCGTTCTGCAGTATTTT
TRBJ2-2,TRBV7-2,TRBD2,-,CASSRTSGSGGELFF,TGTGCCAGCAGCCGGACTAGCGGGAGCGGCGGGGAGCTGTTTTTT
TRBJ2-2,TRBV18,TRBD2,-,CASSPLAENTGELFF,TGTGCCAGCTCACCTCTAGCGGAAAACACCGGGGAGCTGTTTTTT
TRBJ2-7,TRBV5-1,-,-,CASSLAGGVDEQYF,TGCGCCAGCAGCTTGGCCGGAGGGGTGGACGAGCAGTACTTC
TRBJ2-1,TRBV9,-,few,CASSVFAGSYNEQFF,TGTGCCAGCAGCGTATTTGCGGGGTCCTACAATGAGCAGTTCTTC
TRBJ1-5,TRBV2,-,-,CASSVLLVQQPQHF,TGTGCCAGCAGTGTGTTGTTGGTCCAACAGCCCCAGCATTTT